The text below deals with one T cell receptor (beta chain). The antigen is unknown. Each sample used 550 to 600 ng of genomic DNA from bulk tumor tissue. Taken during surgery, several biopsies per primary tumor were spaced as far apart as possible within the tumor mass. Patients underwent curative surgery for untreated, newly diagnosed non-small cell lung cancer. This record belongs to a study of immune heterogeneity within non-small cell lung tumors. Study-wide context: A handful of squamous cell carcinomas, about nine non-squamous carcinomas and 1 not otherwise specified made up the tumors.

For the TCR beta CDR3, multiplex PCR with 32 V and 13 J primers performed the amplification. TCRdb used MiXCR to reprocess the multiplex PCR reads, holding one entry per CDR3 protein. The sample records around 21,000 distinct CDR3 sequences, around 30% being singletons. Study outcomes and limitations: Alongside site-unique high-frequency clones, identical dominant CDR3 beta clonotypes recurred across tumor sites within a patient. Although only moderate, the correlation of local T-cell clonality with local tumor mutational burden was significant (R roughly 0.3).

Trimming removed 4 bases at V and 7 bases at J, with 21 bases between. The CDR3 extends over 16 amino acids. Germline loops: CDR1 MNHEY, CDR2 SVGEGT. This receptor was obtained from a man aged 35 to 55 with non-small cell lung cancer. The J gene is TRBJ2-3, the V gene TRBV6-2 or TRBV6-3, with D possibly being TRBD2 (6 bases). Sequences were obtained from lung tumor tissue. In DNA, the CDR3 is TGTGCCAGCAGTTTAGGGAACGGGAGAACATCATATACGCAGTATTTT. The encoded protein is CASSLGNGRTSYTQYF.